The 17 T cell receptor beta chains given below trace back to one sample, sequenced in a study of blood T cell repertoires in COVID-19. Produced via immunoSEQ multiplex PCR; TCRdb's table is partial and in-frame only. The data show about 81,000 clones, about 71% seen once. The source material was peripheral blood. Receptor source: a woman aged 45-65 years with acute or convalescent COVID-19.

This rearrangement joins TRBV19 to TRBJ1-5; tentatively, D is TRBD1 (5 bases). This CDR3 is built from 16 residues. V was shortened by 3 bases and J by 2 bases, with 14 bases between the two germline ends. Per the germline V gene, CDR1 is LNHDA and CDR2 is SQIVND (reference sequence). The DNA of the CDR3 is TGTGCCAGTAGTATCGCGGGGGGTTCTGGCAATCAGCCCCAGCATTTT. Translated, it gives CASSIAGGSGNQPQHF.

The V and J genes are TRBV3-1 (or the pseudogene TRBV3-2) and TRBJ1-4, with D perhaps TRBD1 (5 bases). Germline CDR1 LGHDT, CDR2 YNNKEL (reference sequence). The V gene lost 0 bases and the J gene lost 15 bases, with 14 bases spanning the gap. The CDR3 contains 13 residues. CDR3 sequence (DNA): TGTGCCAGCAGCCAAGATTGGAGCCGGGGGGTGTTTTTT. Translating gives CASSQDWSRGVFF.

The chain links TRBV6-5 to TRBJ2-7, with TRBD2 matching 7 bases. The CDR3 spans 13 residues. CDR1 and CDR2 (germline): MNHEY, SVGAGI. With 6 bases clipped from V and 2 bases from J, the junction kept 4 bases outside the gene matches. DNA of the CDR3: TGTGCCAGCAGGTTAGCGGGCCCCTACGAGCAGTACTTC. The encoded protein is CASRLAGPYEQYF.

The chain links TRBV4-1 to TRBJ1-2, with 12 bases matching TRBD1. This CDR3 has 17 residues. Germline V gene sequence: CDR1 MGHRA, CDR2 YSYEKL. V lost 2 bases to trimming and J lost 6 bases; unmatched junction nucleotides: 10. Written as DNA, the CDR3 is TGCGCCAGCAGCCAAATCATCCCGGGACAGGGGGCTGATGGCTACACCTTC. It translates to CASSQIIPGQGADGYTF.

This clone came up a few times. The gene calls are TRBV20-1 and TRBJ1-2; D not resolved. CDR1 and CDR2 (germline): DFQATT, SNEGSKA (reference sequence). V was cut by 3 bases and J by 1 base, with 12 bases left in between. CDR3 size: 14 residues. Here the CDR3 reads CSASIGTSNYGYTF. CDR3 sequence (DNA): TGCAGTGCTAGTATCGGTACTAGTAACTATGGCTACACCTTC.

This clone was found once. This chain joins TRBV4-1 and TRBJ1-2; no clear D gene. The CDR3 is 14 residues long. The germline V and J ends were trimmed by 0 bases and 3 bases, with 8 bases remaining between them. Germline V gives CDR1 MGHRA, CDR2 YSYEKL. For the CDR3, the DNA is TGCGCCAGCAGCCAAGATAACCGAGACTATGGCTACACCTTC. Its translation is CASSQDNRDYGYTF.

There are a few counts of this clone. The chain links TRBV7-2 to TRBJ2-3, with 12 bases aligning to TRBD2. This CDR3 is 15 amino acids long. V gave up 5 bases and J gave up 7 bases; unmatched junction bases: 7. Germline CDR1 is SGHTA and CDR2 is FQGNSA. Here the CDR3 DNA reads TGTGCCAGCAGCCCCCCTAGCGGGGGGGCATATACGCAGTATTTT. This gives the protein CASSPPSGGAYTQYF.

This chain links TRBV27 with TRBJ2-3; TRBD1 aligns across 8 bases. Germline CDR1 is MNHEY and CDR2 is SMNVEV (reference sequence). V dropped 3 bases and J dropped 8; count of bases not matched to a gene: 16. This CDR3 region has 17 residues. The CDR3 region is CASSFRGQNPSARTQYF. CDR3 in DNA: TGTGCCAGCAGTTTCAGGGGGCAAAACCCCTCAGCTCGTACGCAGTATTTT.

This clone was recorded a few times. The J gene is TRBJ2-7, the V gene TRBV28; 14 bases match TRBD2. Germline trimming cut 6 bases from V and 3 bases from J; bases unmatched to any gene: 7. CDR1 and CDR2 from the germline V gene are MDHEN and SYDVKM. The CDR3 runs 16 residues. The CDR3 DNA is TGTGCCAGCAGCCGAGGGACTAGCGGGGGCCGCTACGAGCAGTACTTC. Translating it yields CASSRGTSGGRYEQYF.

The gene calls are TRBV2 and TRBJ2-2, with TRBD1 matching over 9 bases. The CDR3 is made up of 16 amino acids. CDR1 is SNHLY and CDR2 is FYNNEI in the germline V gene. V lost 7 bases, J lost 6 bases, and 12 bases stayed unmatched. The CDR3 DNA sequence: TGTGCCAGCAAATCACCCTCGGGACAGGGCTCCGGGGAGCTGTTTTTT. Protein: CASKSPSGQGSGELFF.

In DNA form, the CDR3 reads TGTGCCAGCAGTTTGCGCACTGAAGCTTTCTTT. This translates into CASSLRTEAFF. The J gene is TRBJ1-1, the V gene TRBV12-3 or TRBV12-4; D gene unclear. V was shortened by 3 bases and J by 4 bases, with 3 bases between the two germline ends. The CDR3 totals 11 residues.

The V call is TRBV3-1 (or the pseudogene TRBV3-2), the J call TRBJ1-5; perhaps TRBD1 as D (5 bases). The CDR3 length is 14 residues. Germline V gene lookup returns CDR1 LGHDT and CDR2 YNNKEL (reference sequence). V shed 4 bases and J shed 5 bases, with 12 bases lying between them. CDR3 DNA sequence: TGTGCCAGCAGCCTTTCGGGGGGGGATCAGCCCCAGCATTTT. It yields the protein CASSLSGGDQPQHF.

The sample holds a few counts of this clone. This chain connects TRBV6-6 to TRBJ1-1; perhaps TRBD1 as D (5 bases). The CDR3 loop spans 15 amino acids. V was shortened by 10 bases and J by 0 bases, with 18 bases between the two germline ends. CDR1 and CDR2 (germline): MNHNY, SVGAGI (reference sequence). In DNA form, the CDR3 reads TGTGCCACTACGCCCCTGGGGGGGATGAACACTGAAGCTTTCTTT. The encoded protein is CATTPLGGMNTEAFF.

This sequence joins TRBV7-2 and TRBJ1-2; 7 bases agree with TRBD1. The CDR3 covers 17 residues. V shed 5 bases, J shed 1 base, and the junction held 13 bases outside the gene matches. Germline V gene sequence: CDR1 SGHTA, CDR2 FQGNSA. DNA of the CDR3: TGTGCCAGCAGCCCCTACGCGGGGACAGCCAATAACTATGGCTACACCTTC. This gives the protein CASSPYAGTANNYGYTF.

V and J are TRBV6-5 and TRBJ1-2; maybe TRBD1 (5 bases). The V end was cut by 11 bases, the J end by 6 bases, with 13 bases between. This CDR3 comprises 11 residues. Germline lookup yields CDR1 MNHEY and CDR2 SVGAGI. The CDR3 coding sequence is TGTGCCGCCGGACAACATGATGGCTACACCTTC. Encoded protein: CAAGQHDGYTF.

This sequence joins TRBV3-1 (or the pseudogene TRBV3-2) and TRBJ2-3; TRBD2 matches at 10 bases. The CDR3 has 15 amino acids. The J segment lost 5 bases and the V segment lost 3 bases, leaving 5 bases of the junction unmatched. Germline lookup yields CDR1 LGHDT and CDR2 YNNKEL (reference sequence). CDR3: CASSQLAGAGDTQYF. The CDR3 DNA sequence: TGTGCCAGCAGCCAGCTAGCGGGGGCCGGAGATACGCAGTATTTT.

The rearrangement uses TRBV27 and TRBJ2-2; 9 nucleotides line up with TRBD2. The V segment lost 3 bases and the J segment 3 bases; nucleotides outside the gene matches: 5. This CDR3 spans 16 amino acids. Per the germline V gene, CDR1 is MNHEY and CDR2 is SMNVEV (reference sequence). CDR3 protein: CASSFLAGVYTGELFF. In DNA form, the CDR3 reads TGTGCCAGCAGTTTCTTAGCGGGGGTATACACCGGGGAGCTGTTTTTT.